This passage covers 7 T cell receptor beta chains from one sample sequenced in a study of blood T cell repertoires in COVID-19 (dated by TCRdb to 2020 to 2021). The library was built by means of the immunoSEQ multiplex PCR assay. Imported from immuneACCESS, the table was reduced by TCRdb to in-frame sequences with V and J called. These copies leave out some clones; in studies compared against another copy, an unresolved V gene accounts for under half, and the cause of the remainder is not known. Here the sample has 85,000 to 95,000 clones; 70% to 90% occur a single time. The top ten clonotypes cover approximately 19% of the sample. The sample comprised peripheral blood. The receptors here all came from an elderly woman with acute or convalescent COVID-19.

The V call is TRBV24-1, the J call TRBJ1-2; D is undetermined. The CDR3 sequence is 12 residues long. Per the germline V gene, CDR1 is KGHDR and CDR2 is SFDVKD. V was shortened by 6 bases and J by 8 bases, with 12 bases between the two germline ends. As DNA, the CDR3 is TGTGCCACCAGTCATACGAAACAGGGCTACACCTTC. Translation: CATSHTKQGYTF.

CDR3 loop: CASSSPLSGEQYF. The CDR3 DNA follows: TGTGCCAGCAGTTCCCCTTTGTCGGGAGAGCAGTACTTC. V and J are TRBV6-2 or TRBV6-3 and TRBJ2-7, with a possible D match to TRBD2 (5 bases). V was shortened by 4 bases and J by 7 bases, with 14 bases between the two germline ends. This CDR3 region has 13 residues. CDR1 MNHEY and CDR2 SVGEGT come from the germline V gene.

The chain carries TRBV6-5 and TRBJ1-1; D perhaps matches TRBD1 (6 bases). Germline CDR1 and CDR2: MNHEY and SVGAGI. The CDR3 covers 14 residues. V shed 6 bases and J shed 4 bases, with 15 bases lying between them. The CDR3 region has the DNA TGTGCCAGCAGATTACAGGGTCTGATCACTGAAGCTTTCTTT. Protein sequence: CASRLQGLITEAFF.

The rearrangement links TRBV9 to TRBJ2-1; the D gene is possibly TRBD2 (6 bases). V dropped 0 bases and J dropped 5 bases, with 12 bases sitting between them. The CDR3 runs 15 residues. Germline CDR1 reads SGDLS; CDR2 reads YYNGEE. CDR3 bases: TGTGCCAGCAGCGTAGGGGGGGAGGTAAACAATGAGCAGTTCTTC. Its translation is CASSVGGEVNNEQFF.

A few counts support this clone. V and J are TRBV30 and TRBJ1-6; 7 bases are shared with TRBD1. Germline values: CDR1 GTSNPN, CDR2 SVGIG (reference sequence). The V and J ends lost 3 bases and 1 base, in that order; junction bases with no gene match: 6. This CDR3 spans 16 amino acids. The DNA of the CDR3 is TGTGCCTGGAGGAGAGGGGGCAATTCCTATAATTCACCCCTCCACTTT. This encodes CAWRRGGNSYNSPLHF. Full variable domain (missing parts from reference TRBV30 and TRBJ1-6): SQTIHQWPATLVQPVGSPLSLECTVEGTSNPNLYWYRQAAGRGLQLLFYSVGIGQISSEVPQNLSASRPQDRQFILSSKKLLLSDSGFYLCAWRRGGNSYNSPLHFGNGTRLTVT.

This clone has just one count. This sequence joins TRBV11-3 and TRBJ1-1; tentative D call: TRBD1 (6 bases). V was shortened by 5 bases and J by 7 bases, with 23 bases between the two germline ends. The CDR3 is 16 residues long. Germline CDR1 and CDR2: SGHNT and YENEEA. The CDR3 coding sequence is TGTGCCAGCAGCGTAAGTACAGGGAGTGTTTTTGGTGAAGCTTTCTTT. Translation gives CASSVSTGSVFGEAFF.

The chain employs TRBV6-5 and TRBJ2-7; TRBD1 matches 7 bases. This CDR3 has 15 amino acids. J lost 2 bases, V lost 3 bases, and 7 bases had no gene match. Per the germline V gene, CDR1 is MNHEY and CDR2 is SVGAGI. CDR3 sequence reads: CASSYHRDRPYEQYF. CDR3 coding DNA: TGTGCCAGCAGTTATCACCGGGACAGACCCTACGAGCAGTACTTC.